This entry is about one T cell receptor (beta chain). The V gene's germline CDR1 is SGHRS and CDR2 YFSETQ. This CDR3 is built from 14 residues. V was shortened by 4 bases and J by 1 base, with 12 bases between the two germline ends. Original handling: How many nucleated cells were present was estimated from reference gene primer amplification. Using immunoSEQ multiplex PCR, the repertoire was profiled, and TCRdb retains in-frame clones only, with some absent. V, J and clone size were drawn from that table, and D and trimming were deduced from the DNA. The sample carries more than 150,000 clones, under 90% recorded once. This sample is drawn from a study of blood T cell repertoires in COVID-19. In the study overall: Sites in the United States, Italy and Spain provided acute and convalescent COVID-19 samples. In each case, the material was cDNA or gDNA derived from T cells, B-cell-depleted T cells, or PBMCs.

This TCR came from a man between 40 and 49 years old with acute or convalescent COVID-19. The sequenced material came from peripheral blood. The rearrangement uses TRBV5-1 and TRBJ2-7; D may be TRBD2 (5 bases). The CDR3 DNA reads as TGCGCCAGCAGCCCGACCCCGGGGTCCTACGAGCAGTACTTC. This encodes CASSPTPGSYEQYF.